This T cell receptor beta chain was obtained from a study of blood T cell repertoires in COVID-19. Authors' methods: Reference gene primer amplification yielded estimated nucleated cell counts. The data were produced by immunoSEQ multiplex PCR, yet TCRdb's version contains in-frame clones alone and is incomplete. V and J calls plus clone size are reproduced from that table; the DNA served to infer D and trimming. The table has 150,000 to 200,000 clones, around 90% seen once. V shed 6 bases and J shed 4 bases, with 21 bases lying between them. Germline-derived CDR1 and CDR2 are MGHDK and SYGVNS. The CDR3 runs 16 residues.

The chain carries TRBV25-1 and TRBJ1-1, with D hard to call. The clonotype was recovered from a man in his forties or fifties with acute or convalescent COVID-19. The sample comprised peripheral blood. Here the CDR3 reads CASRGGRRDGSTEAFF. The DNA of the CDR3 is TGTGCCAGCAGGGGCGGACGTAGGGATGGGAGCACTGAAGCTTTCTTT.